This T cell receptor beta chain was profiled in a study of CD8+CD57+ T cells in acquired aplastic anemia. The authors sequenced patients whose flow cytometry had shown CD8+CD57+ cell expansion. No therapy had been given to the patients at the time of blood sampling. CDR3 and TCR beta VDJ profiling relied on genomic DNA as the template. In TCRdb, the reads were re-called with MiXCR into one record per CDR3 protein. Among 200,000 to 300,000 distinct CDR3 sequences listed, 82% were seen once. This clonotype appeared a single time. The CDR3 is made up of 13 amino acids. Trimming removed 6 bases at V and 2 bases at J, with 10 bases between. The germline gives CDR1 ENHRY, CDR2 SYGVKD.

The chain couples TRBV10-3 to TRBJ1-1; TRBD1 is a possible D gene (6 bases). This receptor was obtained from a human donor with aplastic anemia. Material for sequencing was sorted CD4+, CD8+, or CD8+CD57+ T cells (not recorded which) from PBMCs. As DNA, the CDR3 is TGTGCCATCAGCCCAGGGACAAACACTGAAGCTTTCTTT. It specifies CAISPGTNTEAFF.